This T cell receptor beta chain emerged from a study of blood T cell repertoires in COVID-19. Study summary: Whether acute or convalescent, the COVID-19 samples came from the United States, Italy and Spain. From T cells, B-cell-depleted T cells, or PBMCs came the material, which was cDNA or gDNA.

This table comes from immunoSEQ multiplex PCR, and its TCRdb copy is limited to in-frame clones, with some not included. The sample has 150,000 to 200,000 clones; approximately 84% are singletons. Clinical history reported by participants formed the basis on which cohorts were assigned. With 2 bases removed from V and 7 bases from J, the gap between germline ends came to 8 bases. Per the germline V gene, CDR1 is SEHNR and CDR2 is FQNEAQ (reference sequence). CDR3 length equals 13 residues. Sequencing was performed on PBMCs or T cells enriched from blood (not recorded which). The clonotype was recovered from a woman aged 40 to 50 with acute COVID-19. The chain has TRBV7-9 and TRBJ2-2; perhaps TRBD2 as D (5 bases). The CDR3 here is CASSLRGGGELFF. CDR3 nucleotides: TGTGCCAGCAGCTTAAGAGGAGGCGGGGAGCTGTTTTTT. The full variable domain, completed using reference TRBV7-9 and TRBJ2-2, is DTGVSQNPRHKITKRGQNVTFRCDPISEHNRLYWYRQTLGQGPEFLTYFQNEAQLEKSRLLSDRFSAERPKGSFSTLEIQRTEQGDSAMYLCASSLRGGGELFFGEGSRLTVL.